The 27 T cell receptor beta chains in this list originate from one sample, sequenced in a study of shared clonotypes between healthy human individuals. Method: immunoSEQ multiplex PCR; TCRdb's copy keeps in-frame clones and lacks some. Of 1.6 million or so clones in the sample, 96% were seen once. Sequenced: naive CD4+ T cells sorted from blood. Specified subset: CD45RA+ positively selected. These TCRs come from a man aged 30 to 39 in good health.

The V call is TRBV5-1, the J call TRBJ2-5; D gene ambiguous. The germline gives CDR1 SGHRS, CDR2 YFSETQ. CDR3 size: 13 residues. Trimming removed 6 bases from V and 1 base from J, with 10 bases in between. Written as DNA, the CDR3 is TGCGCCAGCAAGGGCTTGGTCCAAGAGACCCAGTACTTC. Translation gives CASKGLVQETQYF.

A single count supports this clone. The J gene is TRBJ2-7, the V gene TRBV4-2; a weak D match, TRBD2 (6 bases). Per germline, CDR1 LGHNA and CDR2 YNFKEQ. V was cut by 0 bases and J by 0 bases, with 33 bases left in between. The CDR3 runs to 23 residues. CDR3 protein: CASSQEALGRPISVAARSYEQYF. The CDR3 nucleotides read TGTGCCAGCAGCCAAGAAGCCCTCGGCCGCCCGATATCGGTAGCGGCTCGCTCCTACGAGCAGTACTTC.

The chain is built from TRBV27 and TRBJ2-6; the match to TRBD1 covers 7 bases. The germline V gene has CDR1 MNHEY and CDR2 SMNVEV (reference sequence). This CDR3 is 18 amino acids long. The V segment lost 5 bases and the J segment 3 bases; nucleotides outside the gene matches: 13. The CDR3 bases are TGTGCCAGCAGTCGTGGGGCAGGGGGTTTCTTTGGGGCCAACGTCCTGACTTTC. Encoded protein: CASSRGAGGFFGANVLTF.

V usage is TRBV18 and J usage is TRBJ2-1; 7 nucleotides line up with TRBD2. The CDR3 consists of 17 residues. CDR1 and CDR2 from the germline V gene are KGHSH and LQKENI. V lost 4 bases and J lost 1; bases outside the gene matches: 10. Here the CDR3 reads CASSRAGRRESYNEQFF. In DNA, the CDR3 is TGTGCCAGCTCACGAGCGGGGAGGCGGGAATCCTACAATGAGCAGTTCTTC.

This sequence joins TRBV7-6 and TRBJ2-7; D unresolved. The CDR3 contains 14 residues. The ends were cut back, 2 bases at V and 2 bases at J, with 10 bases in the middle. Germline V gives CDR1 SGHVS, CDR2 FNYEAQ. Written as DNA, the CDR3 is TGTGCCAGCAGCTTAAGCCCGACTGCCTACGAGCAGTACTTC. Translating gives CASSLSPTAYEQYF.

V and J are TRBV13 and TRBJ2-1; D is unresolved. Germline CDR1 is PRHDT and CDR2 is FYEKMQ (reference sequence). V lost 10 bases, J lost 4 bases, and 11 bases lay in between. This CDR3 region has 12 residues. The CDR3 bases are TGTGCCACCAAACTCACTTACAATGAGCAGTTCTTC. Its translation is CATKLTYNEQFF.

This clone has just one count. This rearrangement joins TRBV28 to TRBJ1-2, with D possibly TRBD1 on 6 matching bases. This CDR3 region has 13 residues. Trimming shortened V by 3 bases and J by 4 bases, and 9 bases separated the two germline ends. The germline V gene has CDR1 MDHEN and CDR2 SYDVKM. In nucleotides, the CDR3 is TGTGCCAGCAGTTTCTCAGGGGTCTATGGCTACACCTTC. This codes for CASSFSGVYGYTF.

The rearrangement uses TRBV5-4 and TRBJ2-7, with TRBD2 matching 8 bases. V trimming: 0 bases; J trimming: 6 bases; junction bases outside the gene matches: 5. This CDR3 contains 14 residues. Looked up from germline, CDR1 is SGHNT and CDR2 is YYREEE (reference sequence). The CDR3 DNA follows: TGTGCCAGCAGCTTGGATAGCGGGACCTCCGAGCAGTACTTC. Encoded protein: CASSLDSGTSEQYF.

The chain recombines TRBV18 with TRBJ1-1; perhaps TRBD1 as D (6 bases). This CDR3 contains 16 residues. Trimming cost V 1 base and J 1 base, with 13 bases left between them. Germline V lookup: CDR1 KGHSH, CDR2 LQKENI. The CDR3 spells CASSPRVRGANTEAFF. The CDR3 DNA is TGTGCCAGCTCACCACGGGTCAGGGGTGCGAACACTGAAGCTTTCTTT.

As DNA, the CDR3 is TGTGCCAGCAGTGAACACGGACAGGGGGCATATGGCTACACCTTC. It specifies CASSEHGQGAYGYTF. The chain has TRBV2 and TRBJ1-2; 11 nucleotides agree with TRBD1. The CDR3 length is 15 residues. The V gene end was trimmed by 2 bases and the J gene end by 5 bases; junction bases not matched to a gene: 4. Germline lookup yields CDR1 SNHLY and CDR2 FYNNEI.

CDR3 protein: CASGSGGDPNYGYTF. The CDR3 DNA sequence: TGTGCTAGTGGCTCCGGAGGGGATCCAAACTATGGCTACACCTTC. This chain uses TRBV12-5 with TRBJ1-2; D possibly corresponds to TRBD1 (5 bases). CDR3 length equals 15 residues. The germline V gene has CDR1 LGHNT and CDR2 FRNRAP. The V gene lost 6 bases and the J gene lost 2 bases, with 16 bases spanning the gap.

The J gene is TRBJ2-1, the V gene TRBV7-8, with 11 bases aligning to TRBD2. The trim removed 4 bases at V and 5 bases at J, leaving 16 bases unmatched. Germline V lookup: CDR1 SGHVS, CDR2 FQNEAQ. The CDR3 spans 19 residues. CDR3 protein: CASSSRVASGRNLNNEQFF. In DNA, the CDR3 is TGTGCCAGCAGCTCTCGGGTGGCTAGCGGGAGGAACTTGAACAATGAGCAGTTCTTC.

The chain employs TRBV18 and TRBJ2-1; 10 bases map to TRBD2. CDR1 and CDR2 (germline): KGHSH, LQKENI. With 1 base clipped from V and 7 bases from J, the junction kept 13 bases outside the gene matches. The CDR3 runs to 18 residues. CDR3 protein: CASSPRSLAGATVNEQFF. CDR3 DNA sequence: TGTGCCAGCTCACCACGCTCCCTAGCGGGAGCTACGGTAAATGAGCAGTTCTTC. The full variable domain, in which reference TRBV18 and TRBJ2-1 provide the parts outside the CDR3, is NAGVMQNPRHLVRRRGQEARLRCSPMKGHSHVYWYRQLPEEGLKFMVYLQKENIIDESGMPKERFSAEFPKEGPSILRIQQVVRGDSAAYFCASSPRSLAGATVNEQFFGPGTRLTVL.

Only one count was recorded for this clone. The genes are TRBV27 and TRBJ2-1, with unresolved D. The CDR3 runs 13 residues. The germline CDR1 and CDR2 sequences are MNHEY and SMNVEV (reference sequence). The germline V and J ends were trimmed by 4 bases and 5 bases, with 9 bases remaining between them. The CDR3 DNA reads as TGTGCCAGCAGTTATATGCGCAACAATGAGCAGTTCTTC. It codes for CASSYMRNNEQFF.

The count of this clone is one. V usage is TRBV30 and J usage is TRBJ2-1; perhaps TRBD1 as D (6 bases). The CDR3 length is 14 residues. Trimming stripped 1 base from V and 4 bases from J, with 11 bases between. Per germline, CDR1 GTSNPN and CDR2 SVGIG (reference sequence). DNA of the CDR3: TGTGCCTGGAGTGGGACAGCGGTTTACAATGAGCAGTTCTTC. It is translated as CAWSGTAVYNEQFF.

This clone was counted once. The J gene is TRBJ2-1, the V gene TRBV18; D gene uncertain. The germline V gene encodes CDR1 KGHSH and CDR2 LQKENI. This CDR3 has 15 residues. V lost 3 bases to trimming and J lost 7 bases, with 16 bases between them. In DNA form, the CDR3 reads TGTGCCAGCTCACCCCAAGGGCAGATTATAAATGAGCAGTTCTTC. This sequence encodes CASSPQGQIINEQFF.

The chain combines TRBV4-3 with TRBJ2-7, with TRBD1 identical over 8 bases. The CDR3 has 16 residues. Trimming took 4 bases from V and 2 from J; bases not matched to a gene: 10. In germline, CDR1 is LGHNA, CDR2 YSLEER. The CDR3 region has the DNA TGCGCCAGCAGCCCACACTCGGGGACAGGAACCTACGAGCAGTACTTC. Residues: CASSPHSGTGTYEQYF.

The chain joins TRBV7-2 to TRBJ2-7; 10 bases are shared with TRBD2. Germline-derived CDR1 and CDR2 are SGHTA and FQGNSA. V lost 5 bases, J lost 4 bases, and 2 bases stayed unmatched. The CDR3 covers 13 residues. The CDR3: CASSKREGYEQYF. The CDR3, as DNA: TGTGCCAGCAGCAAGCGGGAGGGGTACGAGCAGTACTTC.

The chain is built from TRBV6-1 and TRBJ2-7; 10 bases fit TRBD2. Germline CDR1 MNHNS, CDR2 SASEGT. J lost 7 bases, V lost 7 bases, and 10 bases had no gene match. The CDR3 runs 14 residues. The CDR3 DNA is TGTGCCAGCACGATAGCGGGAGGCTCTTCTGAGCAGTACTTC. This gives the protein CASTIAGGSSEQYF.

V usage is TRBV5-6 and J usage is TRBJ2-1; D is unresolved. The CDR3 totals 12 residues. V lost 5 bases and J lost 13, with 16 bases in between. Germline V gives CDR1 SGHDT, CDR2 YYEEEE. The CDR3: CASRSDKVGQFF. Here the CDR3 DNA reads TGTGCCAGCAGATCTGACAAGGTCGGTCAGTTCTTC.

The chain recombines TRBV28 with TRBJ2-7; D not certain. Germline values: CDR1 MDHEN, CDR2 SYDVKM. CDR3 length: 14 residues. V lost 3 bases to trimming and J lost 3 bases, with 12 bases between them. The CDR3 protein is CASSLRVGGYEQYF. The CDR3 DNA follows: TGTGCCAGCAGTTTGAGAGTGGGCGGCTACGAGCAGTACTTC.

The chain uses TRBV12-5 and TRBJ1-1, with D maybe TRBD1 (6 bases). V was cut by 5 bases and J by 5 bases, with 15 bases left in between. This CDR3 contains 14 residues. CDR1 is LGHNT, CDR2 FRNRAP, per germline. CDR3 region: CASGTRTEETEAFF. Written as DNA, the CDR3 is TGTGCTAGTGGTACCCGGACAGAAGAAACTGAAGCTTTCTTT.

This clone appeared a few times. The rearrangement uses TRBV10-1 and TRBJ1-4; D remains ambiguous. The V gene lost 3 bases and the J gene lost 5 bases, with 7 bases spanning the gap. The CDR3 has 13 amino acids. Germline V CDR1 and CDR2: WNHNN, SYGVQD (reference sequence). The CDR3 here is CASSDQFNEKLFF. The DNA of the CDR3 is TGCGCCAGCAGTGACCAGTTCAATGAAAAACTGTTTTTT.

The gene calls are TRBV15 and TRBJ1-2; TRBD1 is a possible D gene (6 bases). Deletions cut 8 bases from V and 7 bases from J, with 14 bases between. Germline CDR1 is LNHNV and CDR2 is YYDKDF (reference sequence). This CDR3 region has 12 residues. The CDR3 nucleotides are TGTGCCACCCTAGACAGGATCCGTGGCTACACCTTC. Translated: CATLDRIRGYTF. The full variable domain, its missing parts supplied by reference TRBV15 and TRBJ1-2, is DAMVIQNPRYQVTQFGKPVTLSCSQTLNHNVMYWYQQKSSQAPKLLFHYYDKDFNNEADTPDNFQSRRPNTSFCFLDIRSPGLGDTAMYLCATLDRIRGYTFGSGTRLTVV.

The V and J genes are TRBV29-1 and TRBJ2-7; D uncertain. V was clipped by 4 bases and J by 1 base, with 11 bases between them. The germline V gene encodes CDR1 SQVTM and CDR2 ANQGSEA. This CDR3 is built from 13 residues. The CDR3 sequence is CSVGRRQSYEQYF. The DNA for the CDR3 is TGCAGCGTTGGAAGACGGCAGTCCTACGAGCAGTACTTC.

J is TRBJ2-4 and V is TRBV18; D possibly matches TRBD1 or TRBD2 (5 bases each). V was shortened by 1 base and J by 0 bases, with 10 bases between the two germline ends. CDR3 size: 16 residues. Germline CDR1 and CDR2: KGHSH and LQKENI. CDR3 DNA: TGTGCCAGCTCACCACGGGACGCCCTAGCCAAAAACATTCAGTACTTC. Its protein product is CASSPRDALAKNIQYF.

This chain links TRBV6-5 with TRBJ2-3; 13 bases fit TRBD2. The V gene's germline CDR1 is MNHEY and CDR2 SVGAGI. The CDR3 has 15 residues. J was trimmed by 7 bases and V by 5 bases; bases with no gene match: 6. The CDR3 sequence: CASSPLAGGVNTQYF. Here the CDR3 DNA reads TGTGCCAGCAGTCCACTAGCGGGGGGGGTGAATACGCAGTATTTT.